The 26 T cell receptor beta chains in this list originate from one sample, sequenced in a study of CD8 T cells in ankylosing spondylitis. TCRdb called the 5' RACE reads again in MiXCR, with one record for every CDR3 protein. The table has 240,000 or so distinct CDR3 sequences, roughly 10% seen once. The specimen was blood, either unsorted or a sorted T cell fraction (not recorded which). The source of these receptors is a male donor with ankylosing spondylitis or in good health (not recorded which).

This sequence joins TRBV7-9 and TRBJ2-7; weak D call: TRBD1 (5 bases). Trimming took off 0 bases at V and 2 bases at J, with 8 bases between the two ends. CDR1 and CDR2 from the germline V gene are SEHNR and FQNEAQ (reference sequence). The CDR3 contains 14 residues. CDR3 in amino acids: CASSLAAGTYEQYF. The CDR3 nucleotides read TGTGCCAGCAGCTTAGCTGCAGGGACCTACGAGCAGTACTTC. Full variable domain (rest looked up from reference TRBV7-9 and TRBJ2-7): DTGVSQNPRHKITKRGQNVTFRCDPISEHNRLYWYRQTLGQGPEFLTYFQNEAQLEKSRLLSDRFSAERPKGSFSTLEIQRTEQGDSAMYLCASSLAAGTYEQYFGPGTRLTVT.

This clonotype was seen ten or more times. CDR3 sequence reads: CASSQLPRQGTETQYF. The DNA of the CDR3 is TGTGCCAGCAGCCAATTACCGAGACAGGGAACGGAGACCCAGTACTTC. The V and J genes are TRBV14 and TRBJ2-5; 7 positions agree with TRBD1. The CDR3 is made up of 16 amino acids. Germline V CDR1 and CDR2: SGHDN, FVKESK. Trimming took 2 bases from V and 5 from J; bases not matched to a gene: 11.

V and J are TRBV7-9 and TRBJ1-1; 7 bases align to TRBD1. Germline CDR1 SEHNR, CDR2 FQNEAQ (reference sequence). V gave up 5 bases and J gave up 5 bases; unmatched junction bases: 14. This CDR3 region has 16 residues. CDR3 DNA: TGTGCCAGCAGCCCGTACGCTACCCGACAGGGAACTGAAGCTTTCTTT. Amino acid sequence: CASSPYATRQGTEAFF.

In this sample, this clonotype turned up many times. The chain recombines TRBV7-6 with TRBJ2-2, with D tentatively TRBD1 (5 bases). The CDR3 loop spans 15 amino acids. Germline V gene lookup returns CDR1 SGHVS and CDR2 FNYEAQ. V lost 4 bases, J lost 1 base, and 10 bases lay in between. CDR3 bases: TGTGCCAGCAGCTCAGGGTACAGGAACACCGGGGAGCTGTTTTTT. Amino acid sequence: CASSSGYRNTGELFF.

V and J are TRBV5-6 and TRBJ1-1, with D maybe TRBD1 (6 bases). The germline V and J ends were trimmed by 2 bases and 2 bases, with 16 bases remaining between them. Looked up from germline, CDR1 is SGHDT and CDR2 is YYEEEE. The CDR3 contains 16 residues. The DNA for the CDR3 is TGTGCCAGCAGCTTCATCAGGGGCCTTCTTAACACTGAAGCTTTCTTT. It encodes CASSFIRGLLNTEAFF.

A note on this clonotype: Since no conserved phenylalanine or tryptophan closes the CDR3, a read error is the likely cause. The chain has TRBV4-2 and TRBJ2-1, with D perhaps assigned TRBD1 or TRBD2 (5 bases each). The CDR3 spans 16 residues. Trimming took off 1 base at V and 2 bases at J, with 12 bases between the two ends. Germline V CDR1 and CDR2: LGHNA, YNFKEQ. In nucleotides, the CDR3 is TGTGCCAGCAGCCAAGCCGGGACGATGACCTACAATGAGCAGTTCCTC. Protein product: CASSQAGTMTYNEQFL.

This sequence joins TRBV7-8 and TRBJ2-5; TRBD2 matches at 7 bases. Germline trimming cut 5 bases from V and 0 bases from J; bases unmatched to any gene: 15. From germline, CDR1 is SGHVS and CDR2 FQNEAQ. This CDR3 comprises 18 residues. CDR3 nucleotide sequence: TGTGCCAGCAGCGTCATTGCGGGAGAGCCTTTCCACCAAGAGACCCAGTACTTC. This translates into CASSVIAGEPFHQETQYF.

The chain links TRBV20-1 to TRBJ1-1; 10 bases align to TRBD1. Germline loops: CDR1 DFQATT, CDR2 SNEGSKA (reference sequence). The CDR3 consists of 15 residues. The V segment lost 0 bases and the J segment 4 bases; nucleotides outside the gene matches: 5. For the CDR3, the DNA is TGCAGTGCTAGAGATCCCGGGACAGGGGCCACTGAAGCTTTCTTT. This codes for CSARDPGTGATEAFF.

This clonotype was found many times. This chain joins TRBV10-3 and TRBJ2-1; TRBD2 aligns across 7 bases. With V trimmed by 2 bases and J by 6 bases, 10 bases remained unmatched. CDR3 length: 16 amino acids. Germline V gene data show CDR1 as ENHRY and CDR2 as SYGVKD. In DNA, the CDR3 is TGTGCCATCAGTGAGACGTGGGAGGGCCTAATCAATGAGCAGTTCTTC. It encodes CAISETWEGLINEQFF.

At least ten counts were recorded for this clonotype. This chain joins TRBV28 and TRBJ2-1; 9 bases line up with TRBD2. After removal of 6 bases from V and 0 bases from J, the junction contained 6 bases not matched to a gene. The CDR3 has 16 residues. Per germline, CDR1 MDHEN and CDR2 SYDVKM. In DNA form, the CDR3 reads TGTGCCAGCAGGGGCGGGAGGGCTAGCTCCTACAATGAGCAGTTCTTC. Its protein product is CASRGGRASSYNEQFF.

At least ten counts were recorded for this clonotype. The J gene is TRBJ1-2, the V gene TRBV5-1; 7 bases are shared with TRBD1. V lost 7 bases to trimming and J lost 0 bases; unmatched junction nucleotides: 3. The germline CDR1 and CDR2 sequences are SGHRS and YFSETQ. CDR3 length equals 13 residues. The CDR3 reads CASGTVTNYGYTF. The CDR3 coding sequence is TGCGCCAGCGGGACAGTGACTAACTATGGCTACACCTTC.

V usage is TRBV12-3 or TRBV12-4 and J usage is TRBJ1-1, with D tentatively TRBD1 (6 bases). V lost 0 bases and J lost 1, with 15 bases in between. The CDR3 consists of 17 residues. The CDR3 is CASSLAPKYRENTEAFF. The CDR3 DNA follows: TGTGCCAGCAGTTTAGCCCCCAAGTACAGGGAGAACACTGAAGCTTTCTTT.

This clonotype has at least ten counts. The rearrangement links TRBV5-1 to TRBJ2-3; TRBD2 is a possible D gene (5 bases). There are 14 residues in the CDR3. Trimming left V 2 bases short and J 9 bases short, with 16 bases between. Germline-derived CDR1 and CDR2 are SGHRS and YFSETQ. CDR3 amino acids: CASSFRGTRETQYF. CDR3 nucleotides: TGCGCCAGCAGCTTCCGAGGCACCCGGGAAACGCAGTATTTT.

The table lists this clonotype with many counts. The V and J genes are TRBV3-1 and TRBJ2-5; 12 bases match TRBD2. Germline CDR1 LGHDT, CDR2 YNNKEL (reference sequence). This CDR3 region has 17 residues. With V trimmed by 4 bases and J by 4 bases, 10 bases remained unmatched. CDR3 nucleotide sequence: TGTGCCAGCAGCCGGACTAGCGGGATAGGCTTTCCAGAGACCCAGTACTTC. Encoded protein: CASSRTSGIGFPETQYF.

The V call is TRBV24-1, the J call TRBJ2-5; 8 nucleotides align to TRBD1. Trimming took 3 bases from V and 5 from J; bases not matched to a gene: 7. This CDR3 spans 15 amino acids. Germline CDR1 is KGHDR and CDR2 is SFDVKD. CDR3 nucleotide sequence: TGTGCCACCAGTGATCCCCGGACAGGGTTGGAGACCCAGTACTTC. The encoded protein is CATSDPRTGLETQYF.

This clonotype appeared many times. The V call is TRBV6-1, the J call TRBJ2-1; weak D call: TRBD1 (5 bases). Germline-derived CDR1 and CDR2 are MNHNS and SASEGT. V was clipped by 3 bases and J by 2 bases, with 11 bases between them. There are 15 residues in the CDR3. The CDR3 DNA reads TGTGCCAGCAGTGATAGTGACAGCCCCTACAATGAGCAGTTCTTC. Translated: CASSDSDSPYNEQFF.

This clonotype was found many times. The chain couples TRBV5-1 to TRBJ2-1, with TRBD1 matching 10 bases. The germline gives CDR1 SGHRS, CDR2 YFSETQ. CDR3 length: 14 amino acids. The V and J ends lost 5 bases and 8 bases, in that order; junction bases with no gene match: 7. In DNA, the CDR3 is TGCGCCAGCAGGGCCGTGGGACAGGGGTATGAGCAGTTCTTC. This gives the protein CASRAVGQGYEQFF.

This clonotype was seen ten or more times. The rearrangement uses TRBV5-1 and TRBJ1-1, with a weak D call TRBD1 (6 bases). Trimming stripped 0 bases from V and 1 base from J, with 19 bases between. The CDR3 is 18 amino acids. CDR1 and CDR2 (germline): SGHRS, YFSETQ. CDR3 DNA: TGCGCCAGCAGCTTGGCCGGGAGAGGGGGACGAAAGAACACTGAAGCTTTCTTT. It encodes CASSLAGRGGRKNTEAFF.

Turning to this clonotype: The junction and the germline gene differ at one end; a read error may be behind it. The chain links TRBV6-4 to TRBJ2-1; no clear D gene. Germline V lookup: CDR1 MRHNA, CDR2 SNTAGT. The CDR3 contains 16 residues. For the CDR3, the DNA is TGTGCCAGCAGTCACTCTACGGACGGGCCCCGGAATGAGCAGTTCTTC. Amino acids: CASSHSTDGPRNEQFF.

This clonotype has just a few counts. The rearrangement joins TRBV5-6 to TRBJ2-5; tentatively, D is TRBD1 (6 bases). Trimming took off 4 bases at V and 9 bases at J, with 19 bases between the two ends. CDR1 SGHDT and CDR2 YYEEEE come from the germline V gene. The CDR3 runs to 14 residues. CDR3: CASSPRTASRAQYF. Here the CDR3 DNA reads TGTGCCAGCAGCCCCCGGACAGCCTCGAGGGCCCAGTACTTC.

The rearrangement links TRBV6-1 to TRBJ1-4, with D tentatively TRBD1 (5 bases). The CDR3 length is 15 residues. Deletions cut 6 bases from V and 8 bases from J, with 19 bases between. Germline lookup yields CDR1 MNHNS and CDR2 SASEGT. DNA of the CDR3: TGTGCCAGCAGGTTCCGCCAGGGCGGTTGGGAAAAACTGTTTTTT. Translated: CASRFRQGGWEKLFF.

Many counts were recorded for this clonotype. This chain links TRBV5-1 with TRBJ2-2, with TRBD1 matching over 8 bases. The CDR3 runs 15 residues. J gave up 1 base and V 2 bases, and 1 base lay outside the gene matches. Germline CDR1 is SGHRS and CDR2 is YFSETQ. In DNA, the CDR3 is TGCGCCAGCAGCTTCAGGGGGCAGAACACCGGGGAGCTGTTTTTT. This translates into CASSFRGQNTGELFF. The full variable domain, in which reference TRBV5-1 and TRBJ2-2 provide the parts outside the CDR3, is KAGVTQTPRYLIKTRGQQVTLSCSPISGHRSVSWYQQTPGQGLQFLFEYFSETQRNKGNFPGRFSGRQFSNSRSEMNVSTLELGDSALYLCASSFRGQNTGELFFGEGSRLTVL.

In this sample, this clonotype turned up many times. The chain links TRBV29-1 to TRBJ1-1, with D maybe TRBD1 (5 bases). The CDR3 runs to 13 residues. V lost 4 bases to trimming and J lost 4 bases, with 13 bases between them. Per the germline V gene, CDR1 is SQVTM and CDR2 is ANQGSEA. CDR3 in DNA: TGCAGCGTTGTCCGGGGCGGCAGCACTGAAGCTTTCTTT. Its protein is CSVVRGGSTEAFF.

This clonotype was recorded at least ten times. The chain joins TRBV5-5 to TRBJ2-1, with 8 bases identical to TRBD2. Trimming took 4 bases from V and 3 from J; bases not matched to a gene: 6. CDR1 and CDR2 (germline): SGHKS, YYEKEE (reference sequence). The CDR3 length is 15 residues. CDR3 sequence reads: CASSKVAGNYNEQFF. The DNA for the CDR3 is TGTGCCAGCAGCAAAGTAGCGGGGAACTACAATGAGCAGTTCTTC.

The CDR3 sequence: CASSLSGERDTEAFF. The DNA of the CDR3 is TGTGCCAGCAGCTTGTCTGGAGAAAGGGACACTGAAGCTTTCTTT. V and J are TRBV5-5 and TRBJ1-1; D not certain. Germline V CDR1 and CDR2: SGHKS, YYEKEE (reference sequence). CDR3 length equals 15 residues. Trimming took off 1 base at V and 3 bases at J, with 13 bases between the two ends.

This clonotype was counted ten times or more. V and J are TRBV20-1 and TRBJ2-5, with D hard to call. With 3 bases removed from V and 4 bases from J, the gap between germline ends came to 6 bases. In germline, CDR1 is DFQATT, CDR2 SNEGSKA (reference sequence). The CDR3 covers 11 residues. The CDR3 spells CSARGGETQYF. The CDR3 DNA sequence: TGCAGTGCTAGGGGTGGAGAGACCCAGTACTTC.